These 16 T cell receptor beta chains were all obtained from the same sample, sequenced in a study of human T cells and chemical hapten exposure. Unique molecular identifiers were affixed to discrete cDNA molecules within the library. TCRdb reanalysed the reads using MiXCR and keeps one entry per CDR3 protein. This table holds about 120,000 distinct CDR3 sequences, around 8.5% found once. Unfractionated whole blood was the source from which total RNA was extracted. Specimen: whole blood. The receptors stem from a human donor in good health. Some clones in this sample may be carry-over from other donors' samples.

A few counts support this clonotype. The rearrangement uses TRBV21-1 and TRBJ2-1; the DNA was not compared with TRBD2, the D call given in the table. TRBV21-1 is recorded as a pseudogene. The CDR3 is 16 amino acids. This CDR3 is CASSPRRTRRRNEQFF. CDR3 sequence (DNA): TGTGCCAGCAGCCCCCGTCGGACTAGAAGAAGGAATGAGCAGTTCTTC.

This clonotype appeared many times. The CDR3 nucleotides are TGTGCCAGCAGCAACAGGGAAGGGATCACTGAAGCTTTCTTT. It translates to CASSNREGITEAFF. The rearrangement joins TRBV7-2 to TRBJ1-1; tentatively, D is TRBD1 (6 bases). This CDR3 comprises 14 residues. Germline-derived CDR1 and CDR2 are SGHTA and FQGNSA. The germline V and J ends were trimmed by 5 bases and 4 bases, with 14 bases remaining between them.

This clonotype was counted a few times. This chain uses TRBV7-2 with TRBJ2-1; tentatively, D is TRBD2 (6 bases). CDR3 size: 16 residues. Deletions cut 2 bases from V and 5 bases from J, with 16 bases between. Germline V gives CDR1 SGHTA, CDR2 FQGNSA. The chain's CDR3 is CASSLSVAAGNNEQFF. In DNA, the CDR3 is TGTGCCAGCAGCTTATCGGTAGCGGCGGGCAACAATGAGCAGTTCTTC.

This clonotype was picked up many times. The chain joins TRBV10-3 to TRBJ1-1, with D uncertain. The CDR3 has 11 residues. V was trimmed by 2 bases and J by 8 bases, leaving 6 bases between them. Germline lookup yields CDR1 ENHRY and CDR2 SYGVKD. In DNA form, the CDR3 reads TGTGCCATCAGTGAGGCGGACGAAGCTTTCTTT. As protein: CAISEADEAFF.

A few counts support this clonotype. The V call is TRBV19, the J call TRBJ1-2; D might be TRBD1 (5 bases). The CDR3 contains 16 residues. The V end was cut by 10 bases, the J end by 0 bases, with 21 bases between. Germline V gene sequence: CDR1 LNHDA, CDR2 SQIVND (reference sequence). CDR3 DNA sequence: TGTGCCACCAACCCTCTCCAGGGATTTTCTAACTATGGCTACACCTTC. It translates to CATNPLQGFSNYGYTF.

The rearrangement links TRBV12-3 or TRBV12-4 to TRBJ2-7, with 10 bases lining up with TRBD1. V shed 4 bases, J shed 5 bases, and the junction held 5 bases outside the gene matches. The CDR3 is 14 amino acids. The CDR3 reads CASSSGTGANEQYF. CDR3 bases: TGTGCCAGCAGTTCCGGGACAGGGGCGAACGAGCAGTACTTC.

This rearrangement joins TRBV7-9 to TRBJ2-1; a possible D gene is TRBD2 (7 bases). The CDR3 has 21 residues. V was cut by 4 bases and J by 8 bases, with 36 bases left in between. Germline CDR1 and CDR2: SEHNR and FQNEAQ (reference sequence). For the CDR3, the DNA is TGTGCCAGCAGCTCCCACAAGGGGGGCGGGAGACAGTTCATCCTCCACGATGAGCAGTTCTTC. Translating it yields CASSSHKGGGRQFILHDEQFF.

This clonotype was recorded a few times. The chain joins TRBV12-3 or TRBV12-4 to TRBJ2-3, with 14 positions matching TRBD2. This CDR3 is 16 amino acids long. J gave up 1 base and V 4 bases, and 1 base lay outside the gene matches. The CDR3 sequence is CASSSGLAGGTDTQYF. The CDR3 DNA reads TGTGCCAGCAGTTCGGGACTAGCGGGGGGCACAGATACGCAGTATTTT.

This sequence joins TRBV7-2 and TRBJ2-5; TRBD2 agrees at 7 bases. CDR1 SGHTA and CDR2 FQGNSA come from the germline V gene. This CDR3 spans 15 amino acids. V was pared by 4 bases and J by 2 bases, with 7 bases of the junction left unmatched. CDR3 protein: CASSSTGLLQETQYF. The CDR3 DNA reads as TGTGCCAGCAGCTCCACGGGACTACTGCAAGAGACCCAGTACTTC.

The rearrangement uses TRBV27 and TRBJ1-2; 7 bases match TRBD1. Germline CDR1 is MNHEY and CDR2 is SMNVEV (reference sequence). The V segment lost 5 bases and the J segment 4 bases; nucleotides outside the gene matches: 10. The CDR3 has 15 residues. The CDR3 reads CASSPQGQVVYGYTF. CDR3 DNA sequence: TGTGCCAGCAGTCCCCAAGGACAGGTAGTCTATGGCTACACCTTC.

Only a few counts were recorded for this clonotype. V is TRBV30 and J is TRBJ1-2; no reliable D call. V lost 2 bases and J lost 0, with 19 bases in between. The CDR3 totals 17 residues. The germline gives CDR1 GTSNPN, CDR2 SVGIG (reference sequence). CDR3 in DNA: TGTGCCTGGAGTATACCCCCCCGGATAGTTGCTAACTATGGCTACACCTTC. It is translated as CAWSIPPRIVANYGYTF.

This clonotype has just a few counts. This chain connects TRBV7-6 to TRBJ2-5, with TRBD2 matching over 10 bases. Germline V gene sequence: CDR1 SGHVS, CDR2 FNYEAQ. V was pared by 0 bases and J by 1 base, with 2 bases of the junction left unmatched. CDR3 size: 16 residues. The CDR3 is CASSLASSGGQETQYF. In DNA form, the CDR3 reads TGTGCCAGCAGCTTAGCCTCTAGCGGGGGCCAAGAGACCCAGTACTTC.

V gene TRBV20-1 combines with J gene TRBJ1-6; D not certain. CDR3 length: 16 residues. V lost 1 base, J lost 0 bases, and 10 bases lay in between. The germline V gene has CDR1 DFQATT and CDR2 SNEGSKA (reference sequence). The CDR3 here is CSARALGSSYNSPLHF. The CDR3 nucleotides are TGCAGTGCTAGAGCCTTGGGCTCCTCCTATAATTCACCCCTCCACTTT.

The sample holds many counts of this clonotype. The V gene is TRBV7-9, the J gene TRBJ1-1; 7 bases align to TRBD1. The V and J ends lost 2 bases and 2 bases, in that order; junction bases with no gene match: 8. The CDR3 contains 16 residues. Looked up from germline, CDR1 is SEHNR and CDR2 is FQNEAQ (reference sequence). The CDR3, as DNA: TGTGCCAGCAGCTTAATCACAGGGGTAGCAAACACTGAAGCTTTCTTT. Amino acid sequence: CASSLITGVANTEAFF.

This clonotype was seen many times. The chain couples TRBV5-1 to TRBJ2-3; perhaps TRBD2 as D (6 bases). Germline assignment: CDR1 SGHRS and CDR2 YFSETQ. There are 14 residues in the CDR3. Trimming left V 3 bases short and J 0 bases short, with 8 bases between. The CDR3 coding sequence is TGCGCCAGCAGCTCGGGAGCTAGCACAGATACGCAGTATTTT. It yields the protein CASSSGASTDTQYF.

This clonotype has at least ten counts. V and J are TRBV20-1 and TRBJ1-1; D is undetermined. Germline V lookup: CDR1 DFQATT, CDR2 SNEGSKA (reference sequence). V lost 0 bases and J lost 4, with 12 bases in between. CDR3 size: 14 residues. CDR3 loop: CSARDEDVITEAFF. CDR3 sequence (DNA): TGCAGTGCTAGAGATGAGGACGTGATCACTGAAGCTTTCTTT.